One and the same sample provided the 27 T cell receptor beta chains below, sequenced in a study of cytomegalovirus exposure and HLA in healthy donors. Sequencing was performed with immunoSEQ multiplex PCR; in TCRdb, only in-frame clones are kept and a portion is missing. The data contain around 140,000 clones, roughly nine tenths of them singletons. Sequenced input: PBMCs. The receptor source for this set is a woman under 30 in good health and CMV-seronegative.

The rearrangement joins TRBV6-6 to TRBJ1-1, with 7 bases that match TRBD1. With V trimmed by 5 bases and J by 5 bases, 8 bases remained unmatched. The CDR3 is 14 amino acids. Germline values: CDR1 MNHNY, CDR2 SVGAGI (reference sequence). CDR3 nucleotides: TGTGCCAGCAGTCACACAGGGGCCTGGACTGAAGCTTTCTTT. This translates into CASSHTGAWTEAFF.

J is TRBJ1-1 and V is TRBV9; maybe TRBD1 (5 bases). Trimming took 2 bases from V and 4 from J, leaving 15 bases between them. Looked up from germline, CDR1 is SGDLS and CDR2 is YYNGEE. The CDR3 totals 15 residues. CDR3 coding DNA: TGTGCCAGCAGCGTTACGGGCCGCGGGGGCACTGAAGCTTTCTTT. It codes for CASSVTGRGGTEAFF.

The V and J genes are TRBV5-1 and TRBJ1-4; tentative D call: TRBD1 (6 bases). Trimming removed 0 bases from V and 8 bases from J, with 17 bases in between. Germline V gene data show CDR1 as SGHRS and CDR2 as YFSETQ. This CDR3 contains 16 residues. CDR3: CASSLAGGRRGEKLFF. The CDR3 nucleotides read TGCGCCAGCAGCTTGGCCGGGGGGCGCCGAGGGGAAAAACTGTTTTTT.

This clone was detected a few times. The V and J genes are TRBV7-9 and TRBJ1-6, with D possibly matching TRBD1 (5 bases). From germline, CDR1 is SEHNR and CDR2 FQNEAQ (reference sequence). The length of the CDR3 is 15 residues. V was cut by 3 bases and J by 7 bases, with 13 bases left in between. The CDR3 sequence is CASSFSAGGNSPLHF. DNA of the CDR3: TGTGCCAGCAGCTTTTCGGCCGGGGGGAATTCACCCCTCCACTTT.

The rearrangement joins TRBV19 to TRBJ2-3, with TRBD2 matching over 15 bases. Germline CDR1 LNHDA, CDR2 SQIVND (reference sequence). V dropped 6 bases and J dropped 5; count of bases not matched to a gene: 12. The length of the CDR3 is 18 residues. The CDR3 loop reads CASRAVGLAGGRGDTQYF. The CDR3 nucleotides are TGTGCCAGTAGGGCGGTGGGACTAGCGGGGGGCCGTGGAGATACGCAGTATTTT. Supplemented by reference TRBV19 and TRBJ2-3, the full variable domain reads DGGITQSPKYLFRKEGQNVTLSCEQNLNHDAMYWYRQDPGQGLRLIYYSQIVNDFQKGDIAEGYSVSREKKESFPLTVTSAQKNPTAFYLCASRAVGLAGGRGDTQYFGPGTRLTVL.

The chain carries TRBV7-8 and TRBJ1-2; D uncertain. Between the trimmed V and J ends, which lost 1 base and 3 bases, there was a span of 9 bases. Germline V gene lookup returns CDR1 SGHVS and CDR2 FQNEAQ. CDR3 length: 14 amino acids. This chain's CDR3 is CASSLGRGYYGYTF. The CDR3 nucleotides read TGTGCCAGCAGCTTAGGTAGAGGCTACTATGGCTACACCTTC.

The chain has TRBV6-1 and TRBJ2-3; 11 bases are shared with TRBD2. V trimming: 4 bases; J trimming: 4 bases; junction bases outside the gene matches: 7. Germline lookup yields CDR1 MNHNS and CDR2 SASEGT. The CDR3 totals 16 residues. CDR3: CASSGLAGGPADTQYF. The CDR3 bases are TGTGCCAGCAGTGGGTTAGCGGGGGGGCCGGCAGATACGCAGTATTTT.

The V call is TRBV11-1, the J call TRBJ2-1, with 7 bases aligning to TRBD2. Germline V gene data show CDR1 as SGHAT and CDR2 as FQDESV (reference sequence). The CDR3 is made up of 15 amino acids. The trim removed 3 bases at V and 4 bases at J, leaving 6 bases unmatched. In DNA, the CDR3 is TGTGCCAGCAGCTTCGGAGCGGGGAAGTACAATGAGCAGTTCTTC. The encoded protein is CASSFGAGKYNEQFF.

A few counts support this clone. This rearrangement joins TRBV11-2 to TRBJ1-2; TRBD1 aligns across 8 bases. Germline assignment: CDR1 SGHAT and CDR2 FQNNGV. This CDR3 contains 15 residues. J was trimmed by 4 bases and V by 4 bases; bases with no gene match: 8. CDR3: CASSSPGQGVYGYTF. CDR3 nucleotides: TGTGCCAGCAGCTCACCCGGACAGGGTGTCTATGGCTACACCTTC.

J is TRBJ1-5 and V is TRBV19; D not resolved. The CDR3 covers 14 residues. Deletions cut 7 bases from V and 7 bases from J, with 17 bases between. Germline V gene data show CDR1 as LNHDA and CDR2 as SQIVND (reference sequence). The CDR3 is CASTTTLRYQPQHF. The CDR3 DNA follows: TGTGCCAGTACCACGACCCTGAGGTACCAGCCCCAGCATTTT.

The chain recombines TRBV6-5 with TRBJ1-2; a weak D match, TRBD1 (5 bases). Germline V gives CDR1 MNHEY, CDR2 SVGAGI. This CDR3 comprises 14 residues. V was cut by 0 bases and J by 5 bases, with 10 bases left in between. The CDR3 reads CASSYSDRGYGYTF. The CDR3 nucleotides are TGTGCCAGCAGTTACTCAGATCGGGGGTATGGCTACACCTTC.

V usage is TRBV7-9 and J usage is TRBJ1-1, with 10 bases fitting TRBD1. The CDR3 is 15 residues long. Trimming cost V 1 base and J 4 bases; bases outside gene matches: 3. Germline CDR1 reads SEHNR; CDR2 reads FQNEAQ (reference sequence). CDR3 sequence reads: CASSLGGQGTTEAFF. In DNA form, the CDR3 reads TGTGCCAGCAGCTTAGGGGGACAGGGGACCACTGAAGCTTTCTTT.

Worth noting for this clone: A read error may produce the germline difference seen at one junction end. V gene TRBV20-1 combines with J gene TRBJ1-2; TRBD1 is a possible D gene (6 bases). This CDR3 spans 11 amino acids. Looked up from germline, CDR1 is DFQATT and CDR2 is SNEGSKA (reference sequence). The CDR3 DNA is TGCAGTGCTAGAGCCACGGACAGATTTCTCTTC. Translating it yields CSARATDRFLF.

J is TRBJ2-2 and V is TRBV18; possibly TRBD1 for D (6 bases). The CDR3 extends over 15 amino acids. Germline lookup yields CDR1 KGHSH and CDR2 LQKENI. Between the trimmed V and J ends, which lost 4 bases and 1 base, there was a span of 10 bases. The CDR3 region is CASSRTQGNTGELFF. In DNA form, the CDR3 reads TGTGCCAGCTCACGAACACAGGGGAACACCGGGGAGCTGTTTTTT.

The rearrangement uses TRBV13 and TRBJ1-1; possible D gene TRBD1, 5 bases. V was clipped by 4 bases and J by 4 bases, with 13 bases between them. This CDR3 is built from 14 residues. The germline V gene encodes CDR1 PRHDT and CDR2 FYEKMQ (reference sequence). The CDR3 protein is CASSSLWGGTEAFF. CDR3 nucleotide sequence: TGTGCCAGCAGCTCACTTTGGGGGGGCACTGAAGCTTTCTTT.

The rearrangement links TRBV6-5 to TRBJ1-2; D remains unclear. The V gene lost 5 bases and the J gene lost 4 bases, with 11 bases spanning the gap. The CDR3 runs to 13 residues. Germline values: CDR1 MNHEY, CDR2 SVGAGI. CDR3 protein: CASSDTAGYGYTF. Written as DNA, the CDR3 is TGTGCCAGCAGTGATACGGCAGGCTATGGCTACACCTTC.

The chain employs TRBV5-1 and TRBJ1-2; D ambiguous. Per germline, CDR1 SGHRS and CDR2 YFSETQ. Trimming removed 3 bases from V and 0 bases from J, with 15 bases in between. This CDR3 contains 16 residues. CDR3 in amino acids: CASSWVGENANYGYTF. CDR3 bases: TGCGCCAGCAGCTGGGTAGGAGAAAATGCTAACTATGGCTACACCTTC.

This chain joins TRBV5-1 and TRBJ2-1, with D possibly being TRBD1 (6 bases). The ends were cut back, 5 bases at V and 7 bases at J, with 22 bases in the middle. Germline-derived CDR1 and CDR2 are SGHRS and YFSETQ. CDR3 length: 16 amino acids. CDR3 DNA sequence: TGCGCCAGCAGTCGGACCGGGACATTCTTCCCGAATGAGCAGTTCTTC. This gives the protein CASSRTGTFFPNEQFF.

In DNA form, the CDR3 reads TGTGCCAGTAGTGTCCGGTCAGGGGGCCTGGGCACTGAAGCTTTCTTT. This codes for CASSVRSGGLGTEAFF. The chain joins TRBV19 to TRBJ1-1, with 8 bases aligning to TRBD1. The CDR3 contains 16 residues. Trimming at V came to 5 bases and at J to 4 bases, leaving 12 bases not matched to a gene. The germline V gene encodes CDR1 LNHDA and CDR2 SQIVND (reference sequence).

CDR3 sequence: CASSLRGTGGYEQYF. CDR3 in DNA: TGTGCCAGCAGCTTGAGGGGGACAGGGGGCTACGAGCAGTACTTC. The chain recombines TRBV5-5 with TRBJ2-7; 11 bases line up with TRBD1. The ends lost 1 base at V and 3 bases at J; junction bases unmatched: 3. The CDR3 runs to 15 residues. Germline CDR1 reads SGHKS; CDR2 reads YYEKEE (reference sequence). The complete variable domain, with remaining parts taken from reference TRBV5-5 and TRBJ2-7, reads DAGVTQSPTHLIKTRGQQVTLRCSPISGHKSVSWYQQVLGQGPQFIFQYYEKEERGRGNFPDRFSARQFPNYSSELNVNALLLGDSALYLCASSLRGTGGYEQYFGPGTRLTVT.

The CDR3 here is CASSTLTGMGTGELFF. The CDR3 DNA reads as TGTGCCAGCAGTACACTCACAGGGATGGGCACCGGGGAGCTGTTTTTT. V gene TRBV2 combines with J gene TRBJ2-2, with a possible D match to TRBD1 (6 bases). V was trimmed by 5 bases and J by 4 bases, leaving 17 bases between them. Germline lookup yields CDR1 SNHLY and CDR2 FYNNEI. There are 16 residues in the CDR3.

The CDR3 nucleotides are TGTGCCAGCAGCTTAATACAGGGGCCTAACACTGAAGCTTTCTTT. Translating it yields CASSLIQGPNTEAFF. The chain uses TRBV7-9 and TRBJ1-1, with 7 positions matching TRBD1. This CDR3 region has 15 residues. V was clipped by 2 bases and J by 2 bases; unmatched bases: 5. Germline V gives CDR1 SEHNR, CDR2 FQNEAQ (reference sequence).

V and J are TRBV6-5 and TRBJ1-5; a weak D match, TRBD1 (6 bases). Germline CDR1 reads MNHEY; CDR2 reads SVGAGI. The CDR3 contains 15 residues. The ends were cut back, 6 bases at V and 1 base at J, with 13 bases in the middle. The CDR3 DNA follows: TGTGCCAGCAGGCTACAGGGAGGGAGCAATCAGCCCCAGCATTTT. Protein sequence: CASRLQGGSNQPQHF.

V usage is TRBV6-1 and J usage is TRBJ1-6; 9 nucleotides agree with TRBD1. The CDR3 is 16 amino acids. CDR1 and CDR2 from the germline V gene are MNHNS and SASEGT. J was trimmed by 6 bases and V by 3 bases; bases with no gene match: 6. The CDR3 nucleotides are TGTGCCAGCAGTGACGCCGGGACAGGGCTTAATTCACCCCTCCACTTT. It yields the protein CASSDAGTGLNSPLHF.

The V call is TRBV7-3, the J call TRBJ2-7, with D perhaps TRBD2 (5 bases). Germline CDR1 reads SGHTA; CDR2 reads FQGTGA. The length of the CDR3 is 13 residues. With 5 bases removed from V and 5 bases from J, the gap between germline ends came to 13 bases. In DNA, the CDR3 is TGTGCCAGCAGCCCCGGCGGGCTCGACGAGCAGTACTTC. Translation gives CASSPGGLDEQYF.

CDR3 nucleotide sequence: TGTGCCAGCCGTGACAGAAGCAATCAGCCCCAGCATTTT. It specifies CASRDRSNQPQHF. The rearrangement uses TRBV6-5 and TRBJ1-5, with D tentatively TRBD1 (5 bases). CDR3 length: 13 residues. Germline assignment: CDR1 MNHEY and CDR2 SVGAGI. V dropped 8 bases and J dropped 1 base, with 9 bases sitting between them.

The chain combines TRBV4-1 with TRBJ2-2; D might be TRBD2 (5 bases). Germline lookup yields CDR1 MGHRA and CDR2 YSYEKL. The germline V and J ends were trimmed by 1 base and 4 bases, with 7 bases remaining between them. The CDR3 is made up of 14 amino acids. The CDR3, as DNA: TGCGCCAGCAGCCAAGCGGGGATCACCGGGGAGCTGTTTTTT. Its protein is CASSQAGITGELFF.